These T cell receptor beta chains were read from a single sample in a study of post-analysis software for immune sequencing data. One entry per CDR3 protein, called by TCRdb with MiXCR from the PCR reads. The table has about 770,000 distinct CDR3 sequences, about 43% seen once; the top ten hold roughly 4.4%. What was sequenced was blood. The receptors here all came from a girl between 10 and 17 years old with multiple sclerosis. The CDR3 runs from the conserved cysteine through the conserved F or W. The D gene is left open where the match is weak. A clone size is listed for some rows: how often the clone was seen (once, few, many), or a class if it is expanded.

V gene	clone size	J gene	D gene	CDR3 protein	CDR3 DNA
TRBV7-2	NA	TRBJ2-7	NA	CASSGGNSGLLFEQYF	TGTGCCAGCAGCGGGGGAAATAGCGGACTCCTTTTCGAGCAGTACTTC
TRBV9	few	TRBJ2-1	NA	CASSVLGFTPHNEQFF	TGTGCCAGCAGCGTATTGGGGTTTACCCCTCACAATGAGCAGTTCTTC
TRBV29-1	NA	TRBJ1-1	NA	CSVGRSGTEAFF	TGCAGCGTTGGTAGGTCGGGCACTGAAGCTTTCTTT
TRBV28	NA	TRBJ1-6	NA	CASNGASSYNSPLHF	TGTGCCAGCAATGGGGCGAGCTCCTATAATTCACCCCTCCACTTT
TRBV29-1	few	TRBJ2-5	NA	CSVRRGAVQETQYF	TGCAGCGTTCGACGCGGGGCAGTACAAGAGACCCAGTACTTC
TRBV25-1	NA	TRBJ1-2	TRBD1	CASSQRDRGRDGYTF	TGTGCCAGCAGTCAGCGGGACAGGGGCAGAGATGGCTACACCTTC
TRBV29-1	NA	TRBJ2-2	TRBD2	CSAYLAGGLGNTGELFF	TGCAGCGCTTACCTAGCGGGAGGTTTGGGGAACACCGGGGAGCTGTTTTTT
TRBV9	few	TRBJ2-7	TRBD1	CASSQGQGNEQYF	TGTGCCAGCAGCCAGGGACAGGGGAACGAGCAGTACTTC
TRBV27	few	TRBJ1-5	NA	CASSFQGTNQPQHF	TGTGCCAGCAGTTTCCAGGGGACCAATCAGCCCCAGCATTTT
TRBV2	NA	TRBJ2-7	NA	CASYNEDRYEQYF	TGTGCCAGCTATAACGAAGACAGATACGAGCAGTACTTC
TRBV20-1	many	TRBJ2-6	TRBD2	CSATLAGVSGANVLTF	TGCAGTGCCACCCTAGCGGGAGTGTCTGGGGCCAACGTCCTGACTTTC
TRBV27	few	TRBJ2-1	TRBD1	CASSLTPGQGYNEQFF	TGTGCCAGCAGTTTAACACCGGGACAGGGCTACAATGAGCAGTTCTTC
TRBV10-2	NA	TRBJ2-1	NA	CASIGPSNEQFF	TGCGCCAGCATTGGACCCAGCAATGAGCAGTTCTTC
TRBV5-1	few	TRBJ2-3	NA	CASSFGGSADTQYF	TGCGCCAGCAGCTTTGGGGGGAGCGCAGATACGCAGTATTTT
TRBV15	NA	TRBJ2-1	TRBD2	CATSRDSGIGRLAANNEQFF	TGTGCCACCAGCAGAGATTCGGGGATCGGGAGACTAGCGGCCAACAATGAGCAGTTCTTC
TRBV3-1	NA	TRBJ1-6	NA	CASSPGGVTDSPLHF	TGTGCCAGCAGCCCCGGGGGAGTTACTGATTCACCCCTCCACTTT
TRBV15	NA	TRBJ2-7	NA	CATSTTGYEQYF	TGTGCCACCAGCACCACGGGGTACGAGCAGTACTTC
TRBV5-1	NA	TRBJ2-1	TRBD2	CASSEGLAASRGQFF	TGCGCCAGCAGCGAGGGACTAGCGGCCTCGAGGGGGCAGTTCTTC
TRBV6-2/TRBV6-3	few	TRBJ2-7	TRBD2	CASSYTAGGGYEQYF	TGTGCCAGCAGTTATACGGCGGGAGGAGGGTACGAGCAGTACTTC
TRBV7-8	NA	TRBJ1-5	NA	CASTEFNSLGVNQPQHF	TGTGCCAGCACCGAATTTAATTCCCTGGGGGTCAATCAGCCCCAGCATTTT
TRBV2	NA	TRBJ1-2	NA	CASSEGTEYGYTF	TGTGCCAGCAGTGAAGGGACTGAGTATGGCTACACCTTC
TRBV20-1	few	TRBJ1-4	NA	CSASAGINEKLFF	TGCAGTGCTAGTGCAGGGATTAATGAAAAACTGTTTTTT
TRBV29-1	NA	TRBJ2-7	TRBD1	CSVRPGGNSYEQYF	TGCAGCGTACGACCAGGGGGCAACTCCTACGAGCAGTACTTC
TRBV24-1	NA	TRBJ1-5	NA	CATSDDGNQPQHF	TGTGCCACCAGTGATGACGGGAATCAGCCCCAGCATTTT
TRBV6-1	NA	TRBJ1-2	NA	CASSDGGGYTF	TGTGCCAGCAGTGATGGGGGCGGCTACACCTTC
TRBV3-1	few	TRBJ2-1	NA	CASSHTRSNEQFF	TGTGCCAGCAGCCACACTAGAAGCAATGAGCAGTTCTTC
TRBV12-3/TRBV12-4	NA	TRBJ1-2	NA	CASSSHLIASNYGYTF	TGTGCCAGCAGTTCCCACCTGATAGCATCTAACTATGGCTACACCTTC
TRBV29-1	NA	TRBJ1-2	NA	CSVVDGNYGYTF	TGCAGCGTCGTGGACGGCAATTATGGCTACACCTTC
TRBV4-1	NA	TRBJ2-7	NA	CASSQDWMERSPHEQYF	TGCGCCAGCAGCCAAGATTGGATGGAGCGGTCTCCACACGAGCAGTACTTC
TRBV7-2	few	TRBJ2-7	NA	CASSWGSGSYEQYF	TGTGCCAGCAGCTGGGGGTCGGGATCCTACGAGCAGTACTTC
TRBV28	few	TRBJ2-3	NA	CASSFEDLDTQYF	TGTGCCAGCAGTTTCGAGGATTTGGATACGCAGTATTTT
TRBV6-2/TRBV6-3	NA	TRBJ2-7	TRBD1	CASSRGQLYEQYF	TGTGCCAGCAGTCGGGGACAGCTCTACGAGCAGTACTTC
TRBV29-1	few	TRBJ2-3	TRBD2	CSVVPSGRKDTQYF	TGCAGCGTCGTCCCTAGCGGGAGGAAAGATACGCAGTATTTT
TRBV5-1	few	TRBJ2-3	NA	CASSPWGSGGGTDTQYF	TGCGCCAGCAGCCCCTGGGGCAGCGGTGGGGGGACAGATACGCAGTATTTT
TRBV12-3/TRBV12-4	few	TRBJ1-2	NA	CASTLRLTGVYTF	TGTGCCAGCACCCTCAGACTTACTGGGGTCTACACCTTC
TRBV10-3	NA	TRBJ2-5	NA	CAIKGGSSETQYF	TGTGCCATCAAGGGGGGCTCCTCGGAGACCCAGTACTTC
TRBV20-1	NA	TRBJ2-7	TRBD1	CGAKQGAYEQYF	TGCGGTGCTAAACAGGGGGCCTACGAGCAGTACTTC
TRBV9	NA	TRBJ1-2	NA	CASSVEEGVDYGYTF	TGTGCCAGCAGCGTAGAGGAGGGGGTGGACTATGGCTACACCTTC
TRBV15	few	TRBJ1-1	NA	CATSRGWGATLMNTEAFF	TGTGCCACCAGCAGAGGATGGGGGGCAACTCTCATGAACACTGAAGCTTTCTTT
TRBV9	few	TRBJ1-1	NA	CASSAPQQGGDTEAFF	TGTGCCAGCAGCGCCCCCCAACAGGGAGGGGACACTGAAGCTTTCTTT
TRBV7-2	NA	TRBJ2-7	NA	CASSLLSRGEQYF	TGTGCCAGCAGCTTGTTATCCCGGGGCGAGCAGTACTTC
TRBV14	NA	TRBJ2-5	NA	CASSQVSGRETQYF	TGTGCCAGCAGCCAAGTGTCCGGGCGGGAGACCCAGTACTTC
TRBV3-1	NA	TRBJ2-3	NA	CASSQDPAADTQYF	TGTGCCAGCAGCCAAGATCCAGCGGCAGATACGCAGTATTTT
TRBV5-1	NA	TRBJ2-7	NA	CASSLVGGERNEQYF	TGCGCCAGCAGCTTGGTAGGTGGGGAAAGGAACGAGCAGTACTTC
TRBV5-5	few	TRBJ2-3	NA	CASSLEQGGGTDTQYF	TGTGCCAGCAGCTTGGAACAGGGAGGTGGCACAGATACGCAGTATTTT
TRBV5-1	NA	TRBJ2-1	NA	CASSDPKAVPGDEQFF	TGCGCCAGCAGCGACCCAAAGGCGGTCCCGGGCGATGAGCAGTTCTTC
TRBV6-1	NA	TRBJ1-2	TRBD1	CASTDPGQGGYGYTF	TGTGCCAGCACCGATCCGGGACAGGGGGGCTATGGCTACACCTTC
TRBV13	NA	TRBJ2-1	NA	CACSYSGTLAASANNEQFF	TGTGCCTGCAGCTACTCCGGGACCCTCGCCGCTAGCGCGAACAATGAGCAGTTCTTC